Each of the 31 T cell receptor beta chains below was sequenced from the same sample in a study of OX40 agonist ivuxolimab in advanced cancers. The protocol was immunoSEQ multiplex PCR, while the TCRdb copy is restricted to in-frame clones and leaves out a portion. The data hold tens of thousands of clones, with about 88% observed a single time. Sequences were derived from CD4+ or CD8+ T cells sorted from blood, sampled in a trial of the OX40 agonist ivuxolimab. All receptors come from an adult with an advanced solid tumor such as melanoma, head and neck, liver or kidney cancer.

The chain has TRBV6-7 and TRBJ2-7, with TRBD1 as a possible D gene (6 bases). TRBV6-7 is an ORF, and what it does is uncertain. The CDR3 has 14 residues. Trimming removed 2 bases at V and 3 bases at J, with 11 bases between. The DNA for the CDR3 is TGTGCCAGCAGTTACAGTCAGGGGATCTACGAGCAGTACTTC. Residues: CASSYSQGIYEQYF.

This chain joins TRBV5-8 and TRBJ1-5, with D perhaps TRBD1 (5 bases). The length of the CDR3 is 13 residues. V was pared by 6 bases and J by 7 bases, with 14 bases between. From germline, CDR1 is SGHTS and CDR2 YDEGEE. The CDR3 nucleotides are TGTGCCAGCACCCCTGGGAGGGGCCAGCCCCAGCATTTT. Translation: CASTPGRGQPQHF.

The V gene is TRBV7-2, the J gene TRBJ2-3; D perhaps matches TRBD2 (7 bases). V shed 5 bases and J shed 4 bases, with 19 bases lying between them. The CDR3 extends over 16 amino acids. Looked up from germline, CDR1 is SGHTA and CDR2 is FQGNSA. CDR3 amino acids: CASSVLVGGPADTQYF. Written as DNA, the CDR3 is TGTGCCAGCAGCGTATTAGTGGGGGGGCCGGCAGATACGCAGTATTTT.

In its sample, this clone was seen once. The DNA of the CDR3 is TGTGCCAGCAGCTTACGAAGGGGCGGGGGCCTCCAAGAGACCCAGTACTTC. Its translation: CASSLRRGGGLQETQYF. The chain uses TRBV11-2 and TRBJ2-5, with a possible D match to TRBD2 (7 bases). The CDR3 consists of 17 residues. Trimming cost V 2 bases and J 1 base, with 17 bases left between them. The germline V gene encodes CDR1 SGHAT and CDR2 FQNNGV.

The chain carries TRBV7-2 and TRBJ2-1, with D hard to call. Trimming pared 3 bases from V and 7 bases from J, leaving 10 bases between. The germline CDR1 and CDR2 sequences are SGHTA and FQGNSA. The CDR3 is 13 residues long. CDR3 residues: CASSFGLGNEQFF. CDR3 sequence (DNA): TGTGCCAGCAGCTTCGGCCTTGGGAATGAGCAGTTCTTC.

This clone has only a few counts. V gene TRBV6-6 combines with J gene TRBJ1-5; a weak D match, TRBD1 (6 bases). Germline V lookup: CDR1 MNHNY, CDR2 SVGAGI (reference sequence). This CDR3 spans 15 amino acids. Between the trimmed V and J ends, which lost 6 bases and 1 base, there was a span of 13 bases. CDR3 protein: CASRLQGTSNQPQHF. CDR3 coding DNA: TGTGCCAGCAGACTACAGGGAACCAGCAATCAGCCCCAGCATTTT.

The rearrangement uses TRBV19 and TRBJ1-5, with D hard to call. CDR3 length equals 14 residues. In germline, CDR1 is LNHDA, CDR2 SQIVND (reference sequence). V lost 3 bases to trimming and J lost 3 bases, with 9 bases between them. The CDR3 spells CASSIRGNNQPQHF. CDR3 bases: TGTGCCAGTAGTATCCGAGGGAACAATCAGCCCCAGCATTTT.

This clone was observed once. V gene TRBV15 combines with J gene TRBJ1-1, with D perhaps matching TRBD1 (5 bases). CDR3 length: 15 amino acids. Germline assignment: CDR1 LNHNV and CDR2 YYDKDF (reference sequence). V dropped 3 bases and J dropped 3 bases, with 14 bases sitting between them. The CDR3 sequence is CATSRGGQGYTEAFF. DNA for the CDR3: TGTGCCACCAGCAGGGGAGGGCAGGGATACACTGAAGCTTTCTTT.

J is TRBJ1-1 and V is TRBV28; possible D gene TRBD1, 5 bases. Germline V gives CDR1 MDHEN, CDR2 SYDVKM. There are 15 residues in the CDR3. V was pared by 5 bases and J by 1 base, with 14 bases between. In nucleotides, the CDR3 is TGTGCCAGCAGTCCTGCCGGAGGGGCGAACACTGAAGCTTTCTTT. Protein product: CASSPAGGANTEAFF.

V gene TRBV25-1 combines with J gene TRBJ2-7, with 9 positions matching TRBD1. From germline, CDR1 is MGHDK and CDR2 SYGVNS. This CDR3 has 12 amino acids. V gave up 0 bases and J gave up 13 bases; unmatched junction bases: 4. CDR3 nucleotide sequence: TGTGCCAGCAGTGAATACCGGGACAGGGAATACTTC. It specifies CASSEYRDREYF.

CDR3 sequence: CASSLGGTVSYEQYF. CDR3 in DNA: TGCGCCAGCAGCTTGGGGGGGACAGTATCCTACGAGCAGTACTTC. The rearrangement joins TRBV5-1 to TRBJ2-7; TRBD1 agrees at 7 bases. The CDR3 totals 15 residues. Germline V gene data show CDR1 as SGHRS and CDR2 as YFSETQ. The J segment lost 1 base and the V segment lost 0 bases, leaving 4 bases of the junction unmatched.

The chain recombines TRBV5-8 with TRBJ2-5; perhaps D is TRBD1 or TRBD2 (5 bases each). V shed 3 bases and J shed 2 bases, with 14 bases lying between them. CDR1 and CDR2 (germline): SGHTS, YDEGEE. This CDR3 comprises 15 residues. CDR3 DNA sequence: TGTGCCAGCAGCTGGGGACGGAACTTTCAAGAGACCCAGTACTTC. This gives the protein CASSWGRNFQETQYF.

The chain recombines TRBV4-3 with TRBJ1-1, with 9 bases aligning to TRBD1. The V segment lost 1 base and the J segment 10 bases; nucleotides outside the gene matches: 7. The length of the CDR3 is 14 residues. The germline gives CDR1 LGHNA, CDR2 YSLEER. In nucleotides, the CDR3 is TGCGCCAGCAGCCAAGGAGGGACAGGGAGTGTAGCTTTCTTT. This codes for CASSQGGTGSVAFF.

This rearrangement joins TRBV7-3 to TRBJ1-1; D is possibly TRBD1 (5 bases). The CDR3 consists of 15 residues. Germline V gives CDR1 SGHTA, CDR2 FQGTGA. V was pared by 4 bases and J by 2 bases, with 14 bases between. CDR3 sequence reads: CASSSTTDYNTEAFF. Here the CDR3 DNA reads TGTGCCAGCAGCTCTACGACAGATTATAACACTGAAGCTTTCTTT.

The gene calls are TRBV6-5 and TRBJ2-1; either TRBD1 or TRBD2 may fit D (5 bases each). The CDR3 totals 16 residues. CDR1 is MNHEY, CDR2 SVGAGI, per germline. Trimming cost V 0 bases and J 9 bases, with 18 bases left between them. The CDR3 loop is CASSYSPSGGSGEQFF. CDR3 bases: TGTGCCAGCAGTTACTCGCCAAGTGGGGGATCCGGTGAGCAGTTCTTC.

In regard to this clone: The sample contains more than one DNA sequence encoding this CDR3. The chain uses TRBV7-9 and TRBJ2-2; no definite D call. V lost 6 bases, J lost 5 bases, and 16 bases lay in between. Germline V gene lookup returns CDR1 SEHNR and CDR2 FQNEAQ (reference sequence). The CDR3 sequence is 15 residues long. DNA of the CDR3: TGTGCCAGCAGTGCCCAGCGTGTCTCAACCGGGGAGCTGTTTTTT. This sequence encodes CASSAQRVSTGELFF. The complete variable domain, with remaining parts taken from reference TRBV7-9 and TRBJ2-2, reads DTGVSQNPRHKITKRGQNVTFRCDPISEHNRLYWYRQTLGQGPEFLTYFQNEAQLEKSRLLSDRFSAERPKGSFSTLEIQRTEQGDSAMYLCASSAQRVSTGELFFGEGSRLTVL.

V gene TRBV7-2 combines with J gene TRBJ1-5; D unclear. V dropped 1 base and J dropped 9 bases, with 7 bases sitting between them. The CDR3 contains 12 residues. Germline V CDR1 and CDR2: SGHTA, FQGNSA. The CDR3 is CASSLEMGPQHF. The CDR3, as DNA: TGTGCCAGCAGCTTAGAAATGGGGCCCCAGCATTTT.

This clone is labeled as medium-sized. Other DNA sequences in this sample translate to the same CDR3. The rearrangement links TRBV2 to TRBJ2-7; no reliable D call. V was pared by 1 base and J by 3 bases, with 10 bases between. Germline-derived CDR1 and CDR2 are SNHLY and FYNNEI. The CDR3 sequence is 14 residues long. For the CDR3, the DNA is TGTGCCAGCAGTGAAGGCTCCCTAAGCTACGAGCAGTACTTC. The encoded protein is CASSEGSLSYEQYF.

The chain uses TRBV27 and TRBJ1-4, with D maybe TRBD1 (5 bases). Germline V CDR1 and CDR2: MNHEY, SMNVEV (reference sequence). Deletions cut 8 bases from V and 5 bases from J, with 12 bases between. The CDR3 spans 13 residues. The CDR3 loop is CASGSTENEKLFF. The CDR3 region has the DNA TGTGCCAGCGGATCGACAGAAAATGAAAAACTGTTTTTT.

V usage is TRBV6-5 and J usage is TRBJ1-6; TRBD1 agrees at 8 bases. Germline V gene sequence: CDR1 MNHEY, CDR2 SVGAGI. V was pared by 5 bases and J by 10 bases, with 4 bases of the junction left unmatched. The CDR3 runs to 13 residues. CDR3 bases: TGTGCCAGCAGTCAGGGGGCCGACTCACCCCTCCACTTT. Its translation is CASSQGADSPLHF.

The chain recombines TRBV18 with TRBJ2-2; TRBD1 agrees at 10 bases. Germline loops: CDR1 KGHSH, CDR2 LQKENI. This CDR3 is 15 amino acids long. With V trimmed by 3 bases and J by 4 bases, 2 bases remained unmatched. The CDR3 coding sequence is TGTGCCAGCTCACCTAGGACAGGGGGCACCGGGGAGCTGTTTTTT. Amino acids: CASSPRTGGTGELFF.

The chain is built from TRBV10-3 and TRBJ1-1; 9 bases align to TRBD1. With 11 bases clipped from V and 9 bases from J, the junction kept 13 bases outside the gene matches. The CDR3 length is 13 residues. Germline CDR1 is ENHRY and CDR2 is SYGVKD. CDR3 sequence reads: CAARTGVGAQAFF. CDR3 DNA sequence: TGTGCCGCAAGGACAGGGGTCGGAGCCCAAGCTTTCTTT.

This chain connects TRBV19 to TRBJ1-5; TRBD1 matches at 10 bases. Trimming cost V 7 bases and J 6 bases; bases outside gene matches: 6. The length of the CDR3 is 14 residues. Looked up from germline, CDR1 is LNHDA and CDR2 is SQIVND (reference sequence). This chain's CDR3 is CASTSRDRGQPQHF. The CDR3 region has the DNA TGTGCCAGTACCTCCCGGGACAGGGGTCAGCCCCAGCATTTT. The variable domain in full, with the rest retrieved from reference TRBV19 and TRBJ1-5, is DGGITQSPKYLFRKEGQNVTLSCEQNLNHDAMYWYRQDPGQGLRLIYYSQIVNDFQKGDIAEGYSVSREKKESFPLTVTSAQKNPTAFYLCASTSRDRGQPQHFGDGTRLSIL.

This chain links TRBV6-1 with TRBJ1-5; a possible D gene is TRBD1 (6 bases). The CDR3 is 15 amino acids. Trimming removed 4 bases at V and 0 bases at J, with 10 bases between. CDR1 is MNHNS and CDR2 is SASEGT in the germline V gene. The CDR3 reads CASSATGFSNQPQHF. The CDR3, as DNA: TGTGCCAGCAGTGCTACAGGGTTTAGCAATCAGCCCCAGCATTTT.

The CDR3 is CAISDKRDYEQYF. The CDR3 DNA is TGTGCCATCAGTGATAAGAGGGACTACGAGCAGTACTTC. The rearrangement links TRBV10-3 to TRBJ2-7, with D possibly matching TRBD2 (5 bases). CDR3 length equals 13 residues. Trimming took 3 bases from V and 3 from J, leaving 9 bases between them. The germline V gene encodes CDR1 ENHRY and CDR2 SYGVKD.

For the CDR3, the DNA is TGTGCCAGCACCGGTCGGTGGGACAATGAGCAGTTCTTC. As protein: CASTGRWDNEQFF. The J gene is TRBJ2-1, the V gene TRBV2; D is uncertain. Trimming stripped 7 bases from V and 5 bases from J, with 12 bases between. CDR1 SNHLY and CDR2 FYNNEI come from the germline V gene. The CDR3 covers 13 residues.

For this clone: The DNA is omitted, as the CDR3 cannot be located on it reliably, and the CDR3 follows TCRdb's listing. The chain employs TRBV5-1 and TRBJ1-4. Both ends counted, the CDR3 spans 13 residues. Germline assignment: CDR1 SGHRS and CDR2 YFSETQ. The CDR3 protein is CASSSGQGQKLFF.

This clone was seen a handful of times. The V gene is TRBV2, the J gene TRBJ1-3, with D possibly TRBD1 on 6 matching bases. CDR3 length equals 15 residues. The V end lost 6 bases, the J end lost 4 bases, and 16 bases lay between the germline ends. The germline V gene encodes CDR1 SNHLY and CDR2 FYNNEI. As DNA, the CDR3 is TGTGCCAGCAGGAATTCCGGGACAAGAGGAAACACCATATATTTT. This gives the protein CASRNSGTRGNTIYF.

The V gene is TRBV5-1, the J gene TRBJ1-5, with D hard to call. Germline CDR1 and CDR2: SGHRS and YFSETQ. This CDR3 contains 16 residues. V dropped 1 base and J dropped 0 bases, with 11 bases sitting between them. The CDR3 here is CASSLLALDSNQPQHF. In DNA, the CDR3 is TGCGCCAGCAGCTTGCTAGCCTTGGATAGCAATCAGCCCCAGCATTTT.

The chain is built from TRBV9 and TRBJ2-3; D not certain. The ends were cut back, 0 bases at V and 4 bases at J, with 0 bases in the middle. The CDR3 sequence is 11 residues long. Germline V gives CDR1 SGDLS, CDR2 YYNGEE. The CDR3 nucleotides read TGTGCCAGCAGCGTAGCAGATACGCAGTATTTT. Translating it yields CASSVADTQYF. The variable domain in full, completed from reference TRBV9 and TRBJ2-3, reads DSGVTQTPKHLITATGQRVTLRCSPRSGDLSVYWYQQSLDQGLQFLIQYYNGEERAKGNILERFSAQQFPDLHSELNLSSLELGDSALYFCASSVADTQYFGPGTRLTVL.

The chain combines TRBV5-6 with TRBJ1-1; no clear D. This CDR3 has 13 residues. The germline gives CDR1 SGHDT, CDR2 YYEEEE. Trimming shortened V by 0 bases and J by 1 base, and 4 bases separated the two germline ends. The CDR3 DNA reads TGTGCCAGCAGCTTGGGCGCGAACACTGAAGCTTTCTTT. Its translation is CASSLGANTEAFF.